The rows below give T cell receptor beta chains drawn from one sample of a study of T cells after yellow fever vaccination. TCRdb ran MiXCR on the 5' RACE reads and lists one entry per CDR3 protein. The data contain tens of thousands of distinct CDR3 sequences, 7.3% of them singletons. The sample here was CD8+ T cells sorted from PBMCs, taken approximately 11 days after the first yellow fever vaccination. These receptors were obtained from a man between 18 and 35 years old who received the YFV17D yellow fever vaccine. The CDR3 runs from the conserved cysteine through the conserved F or W. The order of the fields is J gene, D gene, clone size, V gene, CDR3 protein, CDR3 DNA. D genes are given only for firm matches. A clone size is listed for some rows: how often the clone was seen (once, few, many), or a class if it is expanded.

j_gene: TRBJ1-5; d_gene: TRBD1; abundance: few; v_gene: TRBV27; CDR3aa: CASSSTQGAGQPQHF; CDR3nt: TGTGCCAGCAGTTCAACACAGGGGGCAGGCCAGCCCCAGCATTTT
j_gene: TRBJ2-1; d_gene: TRBD1; abundance: -; v_gene: TRBV4-1; CDR3aa: CASSPGTGPYNEQFF; CDR3nt: TGCGCCAGCAGCCCTGGGACAGGGCCCTACAATGAGCAGTTCTTC
j_gene: TRBJ1-1; d_gene: -; abundance: few; v_gene: TRBV28; CDR3aa: CASSFPGGTEAFF; CDR3nt: TGTGCCAGCAGTTTCCCCGGTGGGACTGAAGCTTTCTTT
j_gene: TRBJ2-5; d_gene: -; abundance: many; v_gene: TRBV5-1; CDR3aa: CASSLAQVAVIQETQYF; CDR3nt: TGCGCCAGCAGCTTGGCCCAGGTAGCGGTGATACAAGAGACCCAGTACTTC
j_gene: TRBJ2-1; d_gene: -; abundance: many; v_gene: TRBV5-1; CDR3aa: CASSLWAENEQFF; CDR3nt: TGCGCCAGCAGCTTGTGGGCGGAGAATGAGCAGTTCTTC
j_gene: TRBJ2-2; d_gene: -; abundance: many; v_gene: TRBV5-1; CDR3aa: CASSLSPDRFSANTGELFF; CDR3nt: TGCGCCAGCAGCTTGTCCCCAGACAGATTCAGCGCGAACACCGGGGAGCTGTTTTTT
j_gene: TRBJ2-3; d_gene: -; abundance: few; v_gene: TRBV6-1; CDR3aa: CASSEPPGPEDTQYF; CDR3nt: TGTGCCAGCAGTGAACCCCCCGGACCAGAGGATACGCAGTATTTT
j_gene: TRBJ2-2; d_gene: -; abundance: many; v_gene: TRBV21-1; CDR3aa: CASRPQGPRINTGELFF; CDR3nt: TGTGCCAGCAGGCCACAGGGGCCCCGAATTAACACCGGGGAGCTGTTTTTT
j_gene: TRBJ2-7; d_gene: -; abundance: -; v_gene: TRBV20-1; CDR3aa: CSARDLMYYEQYF; CDR3nt: TGCAGTGCTAGAGATTTGATGTACTACGAGCAGTACTTC
j_gene: TRBJ1-1; d_gene: -; abundance: many; v_gene: TRBV25-1; CDR3aa: CASTAGQTEAFF; CDR3nt: TGTGCCAGCACCGCCGGACAGACTGAAGCTTTCTTT
j_gene: TRBJ2-1; d_gene: TRBD1; abundance: many; v_gene: TRBV7-2; CDR3aa: CASSYEDRAYNEQFF; CDR3nt: TGTGCCAGCAGCTATGAGGACAGGGCCTACAATGAGCAGTTCTTC
j_gene: TRBJ2-1; d_gene: -; abundance: many; v_gene: TRBV20-1; CDR3aa: CSARGAAHLRDEQFF; CDR3nt: TGCAGTGCTAGGGGCGCGGCTCATCTCCGGGATGAGCAGTTCTTC
j_gene: TRBJ2-5; d_gene: -; abundance: -; v_gene: TRBV5-5; CDR3aa: CASSSRDIGFHGTQYF; CDR3nt: TGTGCCAGCAGCTCTAGGGACATAGGATTTCATGGGACCCAGTACTTC
j_gene: TRBJ1-3; d_gene: TRBD1; abundance: -; v_gene: TRBV12-3/TRBV12-4; CDR3aa: CASSRQGPSGNTIYF; CDR3nt: TGTGCCAGCAGTCGACAGGGGCCGTCTGGAAACACCATATATTTT
j_gene: TRBJ2-7; d_gene: -; abundance: -; v_gene: TRBV5-4; CDR3aa: CASSLGVYEQYF; CDR3nt: TGTGCCAGCAGCTTGGGGGTCTACGAGCAGTACTTC
j_gene: TRBJ1-6; d_gene: -; abundance: many; v_gene: TRBV12-5; CDR3aa: CASGLTPSYNSPLHF; CDR3nt: TGTGCTAGTGGTTTAACTCCTTCCTATAATTCACCCCTCCACTTT
j_gene: TRBJ2-7; d_gene: -; abundance: many; v_gene: TRBV4-3; CDR3aa: CASSQEDRSYEQYF; CDR3nt: TGCGCCAGCAGCCAAGAAGACAGGTCCTACGAGCAGTACTTC
j_gene: TRBJ2-5; d_gene: TRBD2; abundance: many; v_gene: TRBV4-1; CDR3aa: CASSQAPVGSGGQETQYF; CDR3nt: TGCGCCAGCAGCCAAGCCCCGGTGGGGAGCGGGGGCCAAGAGACCCAGTACTTC
j_gene: TRBJ2-1; d_gene: -; abundance: few; v_gene: TRBV5-6; CDR3aa: CASSYGGGAGDEQFF; CDR3nt: TGTGCCAGCAGCTATGGGGGGGGCGCGGGGGATGAGCAGTTCTTC
j_gene: TRBJ1-6; d_gene: TRBD1; abundance: many; v_gene: TRBV6-5; CDR3aa: CASSHTGENSPLHF; CDR3nt: TGTGCCAGCAGTCACACAGGGGAGAATTCACCCCTCCACTTT
j_gene: TRBJ1-1; d_gene: -; abundance: -; v_gene: TRBV12-3/TRBV12-4; CDR3aa: CASSFIGVNTEAFF; CDR3nt: TGTGCCAGCAGTTTTATCGGGGTGAACACTGAAGCTTTCTTT
j_gene: TRBJ2-6; d_gene: -; abundance: -; v_gene: TRBV3-1; CDR3aa: CASCQQVTWANVLTF; CDR3nt: TGTGCCAGCTGCCAACAGGTAACTTGGGCCAACGTCCTGACTTTC
j_gene: TRBJ1-2; d_gene: TRBD1; abundance: -; v_gene: TRBV7-6; CDR3aa: CASSPAGTGWYGYTF; CDR3nt: TGTGCCAGCAGCCCGGCCGGGACAGGGTGGTATGGCTACACCTTC
j_gene: TRBJ2-1; d_gene: TRBD2; abundance: many; v_gene: TRBV7-6; CDR3aa: CASSASGAWNEQFF; CDR3nt: TGTGCCAGCAGCGCTAGCGGGGCGTGGAATGAGCAGTTCTTC
j_gene: TRBJ2-5; d_gene: -; abundance: -; v_gene: TRBV7-9; CDR3aa: CASSRRTVQETQYF; CDR3nt: TGTGCCAGCAGCCGACGGACGGTCCAAGAGACCCAGTACTTC
j_gene: TRBJ2-2; d_gene: TRBD1; abundance: many; v_gene: TRBV7-6; CDR3aa: CASSFHRDRGSAGELFF; CDR3nt: TGTGCCAGCAGCTTCCACCGGGACAGGGGATCGGCCGGGGAGCTGTTTTTT
j_gene: TRBJ2-5; d_gene: TRBD2; abundance: many; v_gene: TRBV7-7; CDR3aa: CASSLDSGGALTETQYF; CDR3nt: TGTGCCAGCAGCTTAGATAGCGGGGGGGCCCTAACGGAGACCCAGTACTTC
j_gene: TRBJ1-2; d_gene: -; abundance: -; v_gene: TRBV27; CDR3aa: CASSLVPGALYGYTF; CDR3nt: TGTGCCAGCAGTTTAGTGCCAGGGGCCTTATATGGCTACACCTTC
j_gene: TRBJ1-4; d_gene: TRBD1; abundance: few; v_gene: TRBV5-6; CDR3aa: CASSSGQPNEKLFF; CDR3nt: TGTGCCAGCAGCTCGGGACAGCCTAATGAAAAACTGTTTTTT
j_gene: TRBJ2-7; d_gene: -; abundance: few; v_gene: TRBV4-2; CDR3aa: CASSQANEQYF; CDR3nt: TGTGCCAGCAGCCAAGCAAACGAGCAGTACTTC
j_gene: TRBJ2-1; d_gene: TRBD1; abundance: many; v_gene: TRBV27; CDR3aa: CASSPPGQGGVNEQFF; CDR3nt: TGTGCCAGCAGTCCCCCGGGACAGGGGGGCGTCAATGAGCAGTTCTTC
j_gene: TRBJ2-1; d_gene: TRBD2; abundance: few; v_gene: TRBV14; CDR3aa: CASSQRSSGPSSYNEQFF; CDR3nt: TGTGCCAGCAGCCAAAGGTCTAGCGGCCCTAGCTCCTACAATGAGCAGTTCTTC
j_gene: TRBJ1-2; d_gene: -; abundance: few; v_gene: TRBV15; CDR3aa: CATSRDRKANYGYTF; CDR3nt: TGTGCCACCAGCAGAGACCGGAAAGCTAACTATGGCTACACCTTC
j_gene: TRBJ2-3; d_gene: -; abundance: few; v_gene: TRBV19; CDR3aa: CASSIKSTDTQYF; CDR3nt: TGTGCCAGTAGTATCAAGAGCACAGATACGCAGTATTTT
j_gene: TRBJ2-1; d_gene: TRBD1; abundance: many; v_gene: TRBV27; CDR3aa: CASSPPRGQIGEQFF; CDR3nt: TGTGCCAGCAGTCCCCCGAGGGGGCAAATCGGTGAGCAGTTCTTC
j_gene: TRBJ2-5; d_gene: TRBD2; abundance: -; v_gene: TRBV7-9; CDR3aa: CASTPRGLAEQETQYF; CDR3nt: TGTGCCAGCACCCCCCGGGGACTAGCGGAGCAAGAGACCCAGTACTTC
j_gene: TRBJ2-1; d_gene: -; abundance: few; v_gene: TRBV12-3/TRBV12-4; CDR3aa: CASSLRGSGNEQFF; CDR3nt: TGTGCCAGCAGTTTACGGGGAAGCGGCAATGAGCAGTTCTTC
j_gene: TRBJ2-1; d_gene: TRBD2; abundance: many; v_gene: TRBV4-2; CDR3aa: CASSQPPSSGENNEQFF; CDR3nt: TGTGCCAGCAGCCAACCACCGAGCAGCGGGGAAAACAATGAGCAGTTCTTC
j_gene: TRBJ2-2; d_gene: -; abundance: many; v_gene: TRBV6-5; CDR3aa: CASRVSDGNTGELFF; CDR3nt: TGTGCCAGCAGAGTTTCCGACGGGAACACCGGGGAGCTGTTTTTT
j_gene: TRBJ2-3; d_gene: -; abundance: many; v_gene: TRBV12-3/TRBV12-4; CDR3aa: CASSFKTEITDTQYF; CDR3nt: TGTGCCAGCAGTTTTAAGACTGAAATCACAGATACGCAGTATTTT
j_gene: TRBJ2-1; d_gene: TRBD2; abundance: -; v_gene: TRBV5-1; CDR3aa: CASSWAPLAETYNGQFF; CDR3nt: TGCGCCAGCAGCTGGGCCCCGCTAGCGGAGACCTACAATGGGCAGTTCTTC
j_gene: TRBJ2-3; d_gene: -; abundance: -; v_gene: TRBV7-9; CDR3aa: CASSPLAKTQYF; CDR3nt: TGTGCCAGCAGCCCACTAGCAAAAACGCAGTATTTT
j_gene: TRBJ2-1; d_gene: -; abundance: many; v_gene: TRBV12-3/TRBV12-4; CDR3aa: CASSLAQGYNNEQFF; CDR3nt: TGTGCCAGCAGTTTAGCACAGGGTTATAACAATGAGCAGTTCTTC
j_gene: TRBJ2-1; d_gene: -; abundance: many; v_gene: TRBV2; CDR3aa: CASSPGLAYNEQFF; CDR3nt: TGTGCCAGCAGTCCGGGGCTAGCATACAATGAGCAGTTCTTC
j_gene: TRBJ2-3; d_gene: TRBD1; abundance: few; v_gene: TRBV6-1; CDR3aa: CASLGTVSTDTQYF; CDR3nt: TGTGCCAGCCTCGGGACAGTAAGCACAGATACGCAGTATTTT
j_gene: TRBJ2-4; d_gene: TRBD2; abundance: -; v_gene: TRBV5-1; CDR3aa: CASSPGLAGSNNIQYF; CDR3nt: TGCGCCAGCAGCCCCGGACTAGCGGGGTCCAATAACATTCAGTACTTC
j_gene: TRBJ1-2; d_gene: -; abundance: few; v_gene: TRBV14; CDR3aa: CASSQEARNYGYTF; CDR3nt: TGTGCCAGCAGCCAAGAGGCGCGGAACTATGGCTACACCTTC
j_gene: TRBJ1-1; d_gene: -; abundance: many; v_gene: TRBV20-1; CDR3aa: CSARGTGRGTEAFF; CDR3nt: TGCAGTGCTAGAGGGACTGGCCGGGGCACTGAAGCTTTCTTT
j_gene: TRBJ2-5; d_gene: -; abundance: -; v_gene: TRBV6-1; CDR3aa: CASRPPAGFYEETQYF; CDR3nt: TGTGCCAGCAGGCCACCCGCAGGGTTCTACGAAGAGACCCAGTACTTC
j_gene: TRBJ1-6; d_gene: -; abundance: many; v_gene: TRBV7-3; CDR3aa: CASSHGTWNSPLHF; CDR3nt: TGTGCCAGCAGTCATGGGACGTGGAATTCACCCCTCCACTTT
j_gene: TRBJ2-1; d_gene: -; abundance: -; v_gene: TRBV24-1; CDR3aa: CATSDFRARPGNEQFF; CDR3nt: TGTGCCACCAGTGACTTCCGGGCTCGCCCTGGGAATGAGCAGTTCTTC
j_gene: TRBJ1-1; d_gene: -; abundance: -; v_gene: TRBV11-2; CDR3aa: CASNLPPGQWVAEAFF; CDR3nt: TGTGCCAGCAACCTACCTCCGGGGCAGTGGGTCGCTGAAGCTTTCTTT